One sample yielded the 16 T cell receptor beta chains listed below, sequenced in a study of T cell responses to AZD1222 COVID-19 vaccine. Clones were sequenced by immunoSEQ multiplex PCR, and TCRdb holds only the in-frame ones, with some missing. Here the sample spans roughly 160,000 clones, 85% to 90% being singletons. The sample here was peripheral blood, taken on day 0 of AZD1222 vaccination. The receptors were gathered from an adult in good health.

CDR3 region: CASSQAGTATYEQYF. CDR3 DNA sequence: TGCGCCAGCAGCCAAGCTGGGACAGCCACCTACGAGCAGTACTTC. V gene TRBV4-3 combines with J gene TRBJ2-7, with 7 bases lining up with TRBD1. Germline CDR1 reads LGHNA; CDR2 reads YSLEER. The CDR3 has 15 residues. The junction had 5 bases not matched to a gene; V was cut back by 1 base and J by 2 bases.

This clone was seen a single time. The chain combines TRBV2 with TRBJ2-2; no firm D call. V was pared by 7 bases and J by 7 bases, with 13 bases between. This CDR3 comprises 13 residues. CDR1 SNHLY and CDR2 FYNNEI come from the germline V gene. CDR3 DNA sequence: TGTGCCAGCACTCTCGAAACCTACGGGGAGCTGTTTTTT. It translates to CASTLETYGELFF.

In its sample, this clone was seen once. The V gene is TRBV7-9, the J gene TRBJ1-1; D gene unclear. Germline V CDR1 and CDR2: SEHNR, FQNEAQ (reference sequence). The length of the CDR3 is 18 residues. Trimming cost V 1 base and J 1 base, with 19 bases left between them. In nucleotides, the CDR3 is TGTGCCAGCAGCTTAGAAATGGTCGCGGACTTGGCGAACACTGAAGCTTTCTTT. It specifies CASSLEMVADLANTEAFF.

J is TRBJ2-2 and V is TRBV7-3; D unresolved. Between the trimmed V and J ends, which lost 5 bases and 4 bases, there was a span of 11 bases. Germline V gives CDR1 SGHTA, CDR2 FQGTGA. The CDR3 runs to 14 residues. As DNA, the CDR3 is TGTGCCAGCAGCCTTAACACGGGCACCGGGGAGCTGTTTTTT. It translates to CASSLNTGTGELFF.

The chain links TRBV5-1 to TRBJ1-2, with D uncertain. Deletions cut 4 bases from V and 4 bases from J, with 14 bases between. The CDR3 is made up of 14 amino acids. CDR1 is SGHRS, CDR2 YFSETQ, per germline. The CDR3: CASSPDMPPYGYTF. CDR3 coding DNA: TGCGCCAGCAGCCCTGACATGCCCCCCTATGGCTACACCTTC.

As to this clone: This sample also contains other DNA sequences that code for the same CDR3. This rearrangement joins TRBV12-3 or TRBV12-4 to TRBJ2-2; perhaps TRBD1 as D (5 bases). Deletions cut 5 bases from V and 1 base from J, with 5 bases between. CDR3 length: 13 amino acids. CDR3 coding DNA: TGTGCCAGCAGTGGACAGAACACCGGGGAGCTGTTTTTT. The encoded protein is CASSGQNTGELFF.

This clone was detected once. The chain's CDR3 is CASSLNPLGTGELFF. The CDR3 nucleotides are TGTGCCAGCAGCCTGAACCCGCTGGGCACCGGGGAGCTGTTTTTT. The chain carries TRBV5-4 and TRBJ2-2, with D hard to call. The CDR3 consists of 15 residues. Germline V gene sequence: CDR1 SGHNT, CDR2 YYREEE (reference sequence). Trimming took off 4 bases at V and 4 bases at J, with 14 bases between the two ends. The whole variable domain, filled in from reference TRBV5-4 and TRBJ2-2, reads ETGVTQSPTHLIKTRGQQVTLRCSSQSGHNTVSWYQQALGQGPQFIFQYYREEENGRGNFPPRFSGLQFPNYSSELNVNALELDDSALYLCASSLNPLGTGELFFGEGSRLTVL.

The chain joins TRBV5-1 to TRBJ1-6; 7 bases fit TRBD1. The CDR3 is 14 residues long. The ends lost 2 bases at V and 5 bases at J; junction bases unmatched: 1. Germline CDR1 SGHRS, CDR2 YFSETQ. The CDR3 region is CASSFRGDNSPLHF. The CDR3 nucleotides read TGCGCCAGCAGCTTCAGGGGGGATAATTCACCCCTCCACTTT. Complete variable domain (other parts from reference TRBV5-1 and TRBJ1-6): KAGVTQTPRYLIKTRGQQVTLSCSPISGHRSVSWYQQTPGQGLQFLFEYFSETQRNKGNFPGRFSGRQFSNSRSEMNVSTLELGDSALYLCASSFRGDNSPLHFGNGTRLTVT.

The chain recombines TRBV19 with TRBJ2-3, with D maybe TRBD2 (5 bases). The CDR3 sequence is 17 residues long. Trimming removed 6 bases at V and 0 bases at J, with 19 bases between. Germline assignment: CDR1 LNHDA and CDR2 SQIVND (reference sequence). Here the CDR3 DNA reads TGTGCCAGTAGCGATATCTTTGGACTGTTAAGCACAGATACGCAGTATTTT. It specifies CASSDIFGLLSTDTQYF.

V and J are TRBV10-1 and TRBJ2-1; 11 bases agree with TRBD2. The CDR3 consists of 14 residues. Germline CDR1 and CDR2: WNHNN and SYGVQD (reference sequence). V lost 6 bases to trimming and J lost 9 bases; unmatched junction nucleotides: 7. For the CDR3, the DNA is TGCGCCAGCAGCCCCCCGGGACTAGCGGTTGAGCAGTTCTTC. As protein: CASSPPGLAVEQFF.

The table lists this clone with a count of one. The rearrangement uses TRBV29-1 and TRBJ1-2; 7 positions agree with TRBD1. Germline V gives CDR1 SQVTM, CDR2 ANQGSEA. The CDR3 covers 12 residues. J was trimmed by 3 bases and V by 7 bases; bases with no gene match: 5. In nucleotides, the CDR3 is TGCAGCGCTTACGGGACAGACTATGGCTACACCTTC. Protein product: CSAYGTDYGYTF.

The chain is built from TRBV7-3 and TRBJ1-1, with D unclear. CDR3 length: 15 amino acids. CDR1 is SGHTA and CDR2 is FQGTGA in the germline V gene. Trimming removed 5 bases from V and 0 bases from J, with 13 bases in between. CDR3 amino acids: CASSPRAGMNTEAFF. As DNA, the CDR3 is TGTGCCAGCAGCCCTAGAGCAGGAATGAACACTGAAGCTTTCTTT.

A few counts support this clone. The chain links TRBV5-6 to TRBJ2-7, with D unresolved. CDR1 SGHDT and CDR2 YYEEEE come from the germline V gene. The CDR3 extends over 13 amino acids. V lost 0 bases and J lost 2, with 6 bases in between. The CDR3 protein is CASSLAAPYEQYF. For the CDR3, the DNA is TGTGCCAGCAGCTTGGCGGCCCCCTACGAGCAGTACTTC.

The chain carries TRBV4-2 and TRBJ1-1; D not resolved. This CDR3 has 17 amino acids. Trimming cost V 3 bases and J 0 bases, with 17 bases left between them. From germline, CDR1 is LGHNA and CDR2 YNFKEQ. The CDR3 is CASSQGSGEVVNTEAFF. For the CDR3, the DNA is TGTGCCAGCAGCCAGGGGAGCGGAGAGGTGGTGAACACTGAAGCTTTCTTT.

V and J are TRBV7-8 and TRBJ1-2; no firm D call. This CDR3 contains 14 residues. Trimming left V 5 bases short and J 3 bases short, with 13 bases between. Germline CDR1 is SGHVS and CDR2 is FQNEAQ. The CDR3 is CASSAGQLYYGYTF. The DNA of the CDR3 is TGTGCCAGCAGCGCCGGGCAGCTCTACTATGGCTACACCTTC.

The CDR3 loop is CATLGLYNSPLHF. Here the CDR3 DNA reads TGTGCCACCCTAGGGCTCTATAATTCACCCCTCCACTTT. The chain is built from TRBV6-5 and TRBJ1-6, with no clear D. This CDR3 is built from 13 residues. Germline assignment: CDR1 MNHEY and CDR2 SVGAGI. Trimming shortened V by 10 bases and J by 3 bases, and 10 bases separated the two germline ends.